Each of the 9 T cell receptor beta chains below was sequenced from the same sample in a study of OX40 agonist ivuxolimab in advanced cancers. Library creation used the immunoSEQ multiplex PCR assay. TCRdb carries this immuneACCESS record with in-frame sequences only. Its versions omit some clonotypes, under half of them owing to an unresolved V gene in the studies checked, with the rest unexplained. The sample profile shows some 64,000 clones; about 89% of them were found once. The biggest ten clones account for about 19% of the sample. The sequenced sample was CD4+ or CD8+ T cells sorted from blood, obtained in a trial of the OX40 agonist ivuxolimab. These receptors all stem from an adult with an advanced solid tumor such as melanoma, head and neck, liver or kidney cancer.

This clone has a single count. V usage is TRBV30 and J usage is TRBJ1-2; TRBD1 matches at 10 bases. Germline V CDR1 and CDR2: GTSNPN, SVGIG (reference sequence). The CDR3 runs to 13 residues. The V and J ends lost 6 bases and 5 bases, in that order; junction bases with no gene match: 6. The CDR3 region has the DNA TGTGCCTGTGAGACAGGGGGCCTGTATGGCTACACCTTC. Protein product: CACETGGLYGYTF.

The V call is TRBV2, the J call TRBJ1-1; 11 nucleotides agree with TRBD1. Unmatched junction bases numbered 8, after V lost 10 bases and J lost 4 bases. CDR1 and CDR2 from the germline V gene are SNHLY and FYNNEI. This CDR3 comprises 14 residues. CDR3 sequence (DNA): TGTGCCATCGTTCCCGGGACAGGGGGCACTGAAGCTTTCTTT. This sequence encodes CAIVPGTGGTEAFF.

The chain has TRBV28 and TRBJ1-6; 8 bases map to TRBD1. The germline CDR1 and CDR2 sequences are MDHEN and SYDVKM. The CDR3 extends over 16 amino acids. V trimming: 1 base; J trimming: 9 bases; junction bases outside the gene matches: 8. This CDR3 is CASSLYGRGLGSPLHF. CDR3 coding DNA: TGTGCCAGCAGTTTATACGGCAGGGGGCTCGGTTCACCCCTCCACTTT.

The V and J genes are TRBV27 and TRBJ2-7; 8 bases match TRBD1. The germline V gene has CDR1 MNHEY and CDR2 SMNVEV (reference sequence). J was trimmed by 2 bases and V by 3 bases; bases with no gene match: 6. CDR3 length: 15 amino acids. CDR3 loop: CASSFSLTGAYEQYF. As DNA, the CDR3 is TGTGCCAGCAGTTTTAGTCTGACAGGGGCCTACGAGCAGTACTTC.

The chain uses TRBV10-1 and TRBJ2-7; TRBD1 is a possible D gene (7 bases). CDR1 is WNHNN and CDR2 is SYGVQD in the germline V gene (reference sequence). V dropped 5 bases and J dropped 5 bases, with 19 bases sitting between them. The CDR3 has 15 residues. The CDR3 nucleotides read TGCGCCAGCAGTCCCGACAGGGAGGTCCATCACGAGCAGTACTTC. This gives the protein CASSPDREVHHEQYF.

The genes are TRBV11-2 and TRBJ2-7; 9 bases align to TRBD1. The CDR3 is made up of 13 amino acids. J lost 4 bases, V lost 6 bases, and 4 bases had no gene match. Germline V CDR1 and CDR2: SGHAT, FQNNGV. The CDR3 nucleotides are TGTGCCAGCAGTGGACAGGGGAGGTACGAGCAGTACTTC. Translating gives CASSGQGRYEQYF. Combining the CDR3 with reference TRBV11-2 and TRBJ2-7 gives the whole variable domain EAGVAQSPRYKIIEKRQSVAFWCNPISGHATLYWYQQILGQGPKLLIQFQNNGVVDDSQLPKDRFSAERLKGVDSTLKIQPAKLEDSAVYLCASSGQGRYEQYFGPGTRLTVT.

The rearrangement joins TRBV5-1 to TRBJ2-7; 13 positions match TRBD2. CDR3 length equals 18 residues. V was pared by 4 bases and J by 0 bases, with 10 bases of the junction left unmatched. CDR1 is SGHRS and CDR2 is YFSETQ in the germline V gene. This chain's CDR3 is CASSRGTSGASSSYEQYF. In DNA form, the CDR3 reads TGCGCCAGCAGCCGAGGGACTAGCGGGGCCTCCAGCTCCTACGAGCAGTACTTC. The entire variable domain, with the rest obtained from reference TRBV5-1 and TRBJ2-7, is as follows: KAGVTQTPRYLIKTRGQQVTLSCSPISGHRSVSWYQQTPGQGLQFLFEYFSETQRNKGNFPGRFSGRQFSNSRSEMNVSTLELGDSALYLCASSRGTSGASSSYEQYFGPGTRLTVT.

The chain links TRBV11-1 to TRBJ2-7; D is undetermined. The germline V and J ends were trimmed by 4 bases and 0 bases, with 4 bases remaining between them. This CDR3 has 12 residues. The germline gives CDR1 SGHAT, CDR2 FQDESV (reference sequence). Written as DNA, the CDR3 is TGTGCCAGCAGCTCAAGCTCCTACGAGCAGTACTTC. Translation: CASSSSSYEQYF.

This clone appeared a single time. CDR3 residues: CASSGRAGEDTQYF. CDR3 sequence (DNA): TGTGCCAGCAGTGGGAGGGCGGGGGAAGATACGCAGTATTTT. The chain carries TRBV28 and TRBJ2-3; 7 nucleotides agree with TRBD2. V was clipped by 5 bases and J by 5 bases; unmatched bases: 7. The CDR3 totals 14 residues. CDR1 and CDR2 from the germline V gene are MDHEN and SYDVKM.